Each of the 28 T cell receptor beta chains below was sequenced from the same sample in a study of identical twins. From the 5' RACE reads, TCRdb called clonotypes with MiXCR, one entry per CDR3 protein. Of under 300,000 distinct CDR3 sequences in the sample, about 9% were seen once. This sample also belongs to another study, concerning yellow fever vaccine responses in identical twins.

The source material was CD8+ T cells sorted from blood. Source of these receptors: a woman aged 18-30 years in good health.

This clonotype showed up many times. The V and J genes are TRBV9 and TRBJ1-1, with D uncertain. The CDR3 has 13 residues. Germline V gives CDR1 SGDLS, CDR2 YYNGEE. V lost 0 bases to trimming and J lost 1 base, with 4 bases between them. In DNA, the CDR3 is TGTGCCAGCAGCGTAGAAGGGAACACTGAAGCTTTCTTT. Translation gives CASSVEGNTEAFF. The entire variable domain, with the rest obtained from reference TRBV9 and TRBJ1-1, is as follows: DSGVTQTPKHLITATGQRVTLRCSPRSGDLSVYWYQQSLDQGLQFLIQYYNGEERAKGNILERFSAQQFPDLHSELNLSSLELGDSALYFCASSVEGNTEAFFGQGTRLTVV.

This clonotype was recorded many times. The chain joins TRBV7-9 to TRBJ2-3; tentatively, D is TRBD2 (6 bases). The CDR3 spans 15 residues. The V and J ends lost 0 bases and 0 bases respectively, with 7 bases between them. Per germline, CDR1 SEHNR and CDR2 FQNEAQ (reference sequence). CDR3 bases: TGTGCCAGCAGCTTAGCGGGGGGTAGCACAGATACGCAGTATTTT. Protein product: CASSLAGGSTDTQYF.

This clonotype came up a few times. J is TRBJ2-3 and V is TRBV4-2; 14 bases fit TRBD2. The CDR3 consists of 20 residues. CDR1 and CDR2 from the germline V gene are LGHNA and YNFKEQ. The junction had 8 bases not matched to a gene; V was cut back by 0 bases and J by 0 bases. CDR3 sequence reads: CASSQERTSGRPLSTDTQYF. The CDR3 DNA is TGTGCCAGCAGCCAAGAACGGACTAGCGGGAGGCCTCTTAGCACAGATACGCAGTATTTT.

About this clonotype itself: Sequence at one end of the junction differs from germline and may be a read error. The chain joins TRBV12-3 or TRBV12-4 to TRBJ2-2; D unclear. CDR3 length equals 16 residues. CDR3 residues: CASRLVGMLNTGELFF. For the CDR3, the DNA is TGTGCCAGCAGATTAGTGGGCATGTTGAACACCGGGGAGCTGTTTTTT.

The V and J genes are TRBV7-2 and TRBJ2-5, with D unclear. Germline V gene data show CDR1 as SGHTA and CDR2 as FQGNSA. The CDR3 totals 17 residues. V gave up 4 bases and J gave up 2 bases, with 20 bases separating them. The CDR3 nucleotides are TGTGCCAGCAGCTCTCCCGGGTCGGAGCCCTATCAAGAGACCCAGTACTTC. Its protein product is CASSSPGSEPYQETQYF.

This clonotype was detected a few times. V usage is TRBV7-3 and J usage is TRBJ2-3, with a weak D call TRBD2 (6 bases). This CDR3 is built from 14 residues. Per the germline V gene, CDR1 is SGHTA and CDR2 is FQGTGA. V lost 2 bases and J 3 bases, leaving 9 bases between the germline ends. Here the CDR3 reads CASSLDGGTDTQYF. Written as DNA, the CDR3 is TGTGCCAGCAGCTTAGATGGAGGGACAGATACGCAGTATTTT.

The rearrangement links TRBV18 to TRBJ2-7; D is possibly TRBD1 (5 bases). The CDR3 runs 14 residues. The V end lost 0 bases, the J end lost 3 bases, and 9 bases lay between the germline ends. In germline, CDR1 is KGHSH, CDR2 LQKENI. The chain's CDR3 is CASSPPDSYYEQYF. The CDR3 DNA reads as TGTGCCAGCTCACCACCCGACAGCTACTACGAGCAGTACTTC.

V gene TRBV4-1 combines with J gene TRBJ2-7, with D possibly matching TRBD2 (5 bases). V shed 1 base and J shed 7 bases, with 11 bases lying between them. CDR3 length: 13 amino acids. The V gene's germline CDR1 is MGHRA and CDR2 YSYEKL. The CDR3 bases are TGCGCCAGCAGCCAAGTCCCCACTAGGGAGCAGTACTTC. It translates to CASSQVPTREQYF.

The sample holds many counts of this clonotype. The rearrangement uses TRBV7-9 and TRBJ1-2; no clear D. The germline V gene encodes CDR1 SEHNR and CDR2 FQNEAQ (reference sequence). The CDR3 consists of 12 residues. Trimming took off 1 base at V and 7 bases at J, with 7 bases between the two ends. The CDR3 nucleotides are TGTGCCAGCAGCTTAGGGGATTCTGGCTACACCTTC. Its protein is CASSLGDSGYTF.

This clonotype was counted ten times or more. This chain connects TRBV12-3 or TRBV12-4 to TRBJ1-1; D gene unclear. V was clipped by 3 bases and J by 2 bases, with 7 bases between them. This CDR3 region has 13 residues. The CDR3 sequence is CASSFGINTEAFF. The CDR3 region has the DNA TGTGCCAGCAGTTTTGGGATAAACACTGAAGCTTTCTTT.

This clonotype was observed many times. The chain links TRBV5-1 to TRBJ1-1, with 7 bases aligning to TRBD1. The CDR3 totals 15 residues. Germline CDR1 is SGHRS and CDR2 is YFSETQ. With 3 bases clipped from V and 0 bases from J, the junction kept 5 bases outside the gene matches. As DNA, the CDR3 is TGCGCCAGCAGCTCCGGGACAGCCATGAACACTGAAGCTTTCTTT. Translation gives CASSSGTAMNTEAFF.

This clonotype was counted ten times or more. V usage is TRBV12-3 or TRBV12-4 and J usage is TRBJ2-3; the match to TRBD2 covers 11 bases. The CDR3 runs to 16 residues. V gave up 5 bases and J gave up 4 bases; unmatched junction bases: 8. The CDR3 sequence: CASSQLAGVEPDTQYF. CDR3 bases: TGTGCCAGCAGTCAACTAGCGGGAGTTGAACCAGATACGCAGTATTTT.

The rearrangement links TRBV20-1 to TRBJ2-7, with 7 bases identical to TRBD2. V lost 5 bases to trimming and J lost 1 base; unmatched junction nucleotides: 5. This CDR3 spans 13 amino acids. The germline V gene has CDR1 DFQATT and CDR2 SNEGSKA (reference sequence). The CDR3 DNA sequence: TGCAGTGCTTCCGGGACTATTTCCTACGAGCAGTACTTC. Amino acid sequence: CSASGTISYEQYF.

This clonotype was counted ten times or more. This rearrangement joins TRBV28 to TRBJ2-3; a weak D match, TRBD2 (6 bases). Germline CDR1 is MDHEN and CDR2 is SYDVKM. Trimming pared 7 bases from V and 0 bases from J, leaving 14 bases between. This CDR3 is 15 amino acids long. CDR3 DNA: TGTGCCAGCACCAGCGGGTCCCTTAGCACAGATACGCAGTATTTT. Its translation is CASTSGSLSTDTQYF.

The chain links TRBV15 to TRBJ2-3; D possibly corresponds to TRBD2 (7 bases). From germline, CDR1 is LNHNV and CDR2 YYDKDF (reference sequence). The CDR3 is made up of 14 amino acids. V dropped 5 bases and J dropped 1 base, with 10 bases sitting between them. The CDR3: CATSGGGGTDTQYF. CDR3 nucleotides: TGTGCCACCAGCGGGGGGGGCGGCACAGATACGCAGTATTTT.

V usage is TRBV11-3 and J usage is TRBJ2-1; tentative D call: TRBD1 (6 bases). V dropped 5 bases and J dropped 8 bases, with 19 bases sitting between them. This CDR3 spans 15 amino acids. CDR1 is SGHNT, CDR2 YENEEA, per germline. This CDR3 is CASSVTGDKYHEQFF. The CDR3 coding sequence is TGTGCCAGCAGCGTAACCGGGGACAAGTACCATGAGCAGTTCTTC.

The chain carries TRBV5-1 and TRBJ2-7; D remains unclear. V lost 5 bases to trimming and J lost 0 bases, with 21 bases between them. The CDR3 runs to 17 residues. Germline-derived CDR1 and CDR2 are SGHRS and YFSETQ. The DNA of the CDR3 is TGCGCCAGCAGTCCGGACGGTCTTGGAAGTAACTCCTACGAGCAGTACTTC. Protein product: CASSPDGLGSNSYEQYF.

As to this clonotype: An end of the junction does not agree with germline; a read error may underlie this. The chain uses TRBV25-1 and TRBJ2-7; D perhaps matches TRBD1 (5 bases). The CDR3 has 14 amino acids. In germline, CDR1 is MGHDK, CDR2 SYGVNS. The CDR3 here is CASSEWGAPTSFAF. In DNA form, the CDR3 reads TGTGCCAGCAGTGAATGGGGCGCTCCTACGAGCTTCGCTTTC.

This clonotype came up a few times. CDR3 residues: CASSLAQGGIQPQHF. Written as DNA, the CDR3 is TGTGCCAGCAGCTTAGCGCAGGGGGGGATTCAGCCCCAGCATTTT. The rearrangement joins TRBV7-8 to TRBJ1-5; 7 positions agree with TRBD1. The V and J ends lost 0 bases and 6 bases, in that order; junction bases with no gene match: 5. Germline assignment: CDR1 SGHVS and CDR2 FQNEAQ. The CDR3 is 15 amino acids.

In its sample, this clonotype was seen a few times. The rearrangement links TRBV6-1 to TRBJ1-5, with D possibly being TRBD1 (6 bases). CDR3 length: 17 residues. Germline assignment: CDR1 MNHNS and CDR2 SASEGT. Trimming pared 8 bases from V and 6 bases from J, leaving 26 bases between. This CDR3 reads CASRGSKQQGGSQPQHF. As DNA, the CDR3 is TGTGCCAGCCGAGGGTCCAAGCAACAGGGAGGGAGTCAGCCCCAGCATTTT.

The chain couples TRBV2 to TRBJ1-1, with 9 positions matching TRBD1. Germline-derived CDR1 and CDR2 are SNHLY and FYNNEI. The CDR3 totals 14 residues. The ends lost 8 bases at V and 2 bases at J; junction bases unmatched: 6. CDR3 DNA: TGTGCCAGCGATTTGGGACAGGGAAACACTGAAGCTTTCTTT. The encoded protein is CASDLGQGNTEAFF.

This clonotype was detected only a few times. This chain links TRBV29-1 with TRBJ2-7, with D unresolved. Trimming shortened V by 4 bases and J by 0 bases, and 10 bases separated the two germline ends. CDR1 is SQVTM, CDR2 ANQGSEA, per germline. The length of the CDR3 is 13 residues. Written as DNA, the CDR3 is TGCAGCGTTGTTTCGGCTAACTCCTACGAGCAGTACTTC. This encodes CSVVSANSYEQYF.

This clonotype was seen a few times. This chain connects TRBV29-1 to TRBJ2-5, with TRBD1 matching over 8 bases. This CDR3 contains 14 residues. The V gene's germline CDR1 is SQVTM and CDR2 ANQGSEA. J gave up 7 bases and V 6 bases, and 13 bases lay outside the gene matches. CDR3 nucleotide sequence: TGCAGCGTCCTTGGGGCAGGGGGCTCCAGGACCCAGTACTTC. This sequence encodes CSVLGAGGSRTQYF. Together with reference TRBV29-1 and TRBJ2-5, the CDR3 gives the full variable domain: SAVISQKPSRDICQRGTSLTIQCQVDSQVTMMFWYRQQPGQSLTLIATANQGSEATYESGFVIDKFPISRPNLTFSTLTVSNMSPEDSSIYLCSVLGAGGSRTQYFGPGTRLLVL.

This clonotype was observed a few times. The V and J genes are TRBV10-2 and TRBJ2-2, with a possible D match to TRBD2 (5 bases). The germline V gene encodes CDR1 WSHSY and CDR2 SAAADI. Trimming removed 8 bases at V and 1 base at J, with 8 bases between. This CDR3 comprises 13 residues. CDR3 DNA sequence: TGCGCCAGCGTAGCGAAGAACACCGGGGAGCTGTTTTTT. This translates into CASVAKNTGELFF.

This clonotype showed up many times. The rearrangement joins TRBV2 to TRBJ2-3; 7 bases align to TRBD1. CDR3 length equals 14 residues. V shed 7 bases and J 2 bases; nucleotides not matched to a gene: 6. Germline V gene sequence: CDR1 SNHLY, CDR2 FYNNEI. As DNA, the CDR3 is TGTGCCAGCACCCCGGGACAGTACACAGATACGCAGTATTTT. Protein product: CASTPGQYTDTQYF. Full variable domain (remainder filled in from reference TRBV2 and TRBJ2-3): EPEVTQTPSHQVTQMGQEVILRCVPISNHLYFYWYRQILGQKVEFLVSFYNNEISEKSEIFDDQFSVERPDGSNFTLKIRSTKLEDSAMYFCASTPGQYTDTQYFGPGTRLTVL.

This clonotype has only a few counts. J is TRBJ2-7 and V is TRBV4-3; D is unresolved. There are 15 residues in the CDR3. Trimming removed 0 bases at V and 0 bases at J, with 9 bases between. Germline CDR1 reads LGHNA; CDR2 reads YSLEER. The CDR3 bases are TGCGCCAGCAGCCAAGAGAGTGGGGTCTCCTACGAGCAGTACTTC. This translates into CASSQESGVSYEQYF.

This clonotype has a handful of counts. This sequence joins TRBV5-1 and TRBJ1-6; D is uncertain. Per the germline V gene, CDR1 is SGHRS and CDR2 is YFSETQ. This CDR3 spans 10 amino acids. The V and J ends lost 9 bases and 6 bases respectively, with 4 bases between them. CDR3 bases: TGCGCCAAGTTTAATTCACCCCTCCACTTT. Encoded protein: CAKFNSPLHF.

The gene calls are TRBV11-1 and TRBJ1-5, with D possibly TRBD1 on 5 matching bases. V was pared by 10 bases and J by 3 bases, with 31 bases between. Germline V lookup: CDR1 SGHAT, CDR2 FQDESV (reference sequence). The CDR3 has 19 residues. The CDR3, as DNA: TGTGCCACCCTCGTCGGTCGGAAGTATGGGTTGGGGGTCAATCAGCCCCAGCATTTT. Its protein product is CATLVGRKYGLGVNQPQHF.